The 27 T cell receptor beta chains presented below share a single source sample, sequenced in a study of blood T cells in healthy people across ages. Next came a second PCR, run for roughly 6 to 11 cycles, which used a sample-barcoded 5' primer along with a J-beta primer mix. One entry per CDR3 protein results from TCRdb running MiXCR on the 5' RACE reads. The table shows about 1.4 million distinct CDR3 sequences, with approximately 59% occurring only once. Sequencing was done on a sample of blood. These receptors were taken from a man aged 18 to 30 in good health.

This sequence joins TRBV20-1 and TRBJ2-2; 8 bases match TRBD2. CDR3 length: 14 residues. V shed 3 bases, J shed 5 bases, and the junction held 5 bases outside the gene matches. CDR1 and CDR2 (germline): DFQATT, SNEGSKA (reference sequence). CDR3 sequence: CSARAAGGTGELFF. The DNA of the CDR3 is TGCAGTGCTAGGGCGGCGGGAGGAACCGGGGAGCTGTTTTTT.

A single count supports this clonotype. The chain employs TRBV10-3 and TRBJ2-2, with 9 nucleotides matching TRBD1. The CDR3 extends over 15 amino acids. After removal of 6 bases from V and 0 bases from J, the junction contained 2 bases not matched to a gene. Germline-derived CDR1 and CDR2 are ENHRY and SYGVKD. CDR3 in amino acids: CAIRRDRANTGELFF. The CDR3 region has the DNA TGTGCCATCAGGCGGGACAGGGCGAACACCGGGGAGCTGTTTTTT.

The gene calls are TRBV2 and TRBJ2-1; D may correspond to TRBD1 or TRBD2 (5 bases each). This CDR3 has 14 amino acids. V was trimmed by 4 bases and J by 5 bases, leaving 12 bases between them. Germline CDR1 is SNHLY and CDR2 is FYNNEI. The CDR3 nucleotides read TGTGCCAGCAGTGGGACTGACAGTAACAATGAGCAGTTCTTC. It translates to CASSGTDSNNEQFF.

The chain couples TRBV6-6 to TRBJ1-2; 8 bases fit TRBD1. Per germline, CDR1 MNHNY and CDR2 SVGAGI (reference sequence). V dropped 5 bases and J dropped 6; count of bases not matched to a gene: 5. There are 13 residues in the CDR3. The CDR3 region is CASSQGQGHGYTF. The CDR3 nucleotides read TGTGCCAGCAGTCAAGGACAGGGCCATGGCTACACCTTC.

This clonotype was counted only a few times. The CDR3 reads CASRGDRAAPTSYNEQFF. The CDR3 DNA reads as TGTGCCAGCAGAGGGGACAGGGCCGCACCCACATCCTACAATGAGCAGTTCTTC. The V gene is TRBV27, the J gene TRBJ2-1, with TRBD1 identical over 9 bases. The J segment lost 1 base and the V segment lost 6 bases, leaving 13 bases of the junction unmatched. The length of the CDR3 is 18 residues. CDR1 is MNHEY, CDR2 SMNVEV, per germline (reference sequence).

The V call is TRBV29-1, the J call TRBJ1-1; a possible D gene is TRBD1 (5 bases). V was cut by 5 bases and J by 0 bases, with 10 bases left in between. CDR3 length equals 13 residues. The germline V gene has CDR1 SQVTM and CDR2 ANQGSEA. CDR3 loop: CSVPGLLNTEAFF. CDR3 nucleotide sequence: TGCAGCGTTCCAGGGCTACTGAACACTGAAGCTTTCTTT.

The chain recombines TRBV29-1 with TRBJ2-1; 7 bases fit TRBD2. Looked up from germline, CDR1 is SQVTM and CDR2 is ANQGSEA. The V gene end was trimmed by 6 bases and the J gene end by 6 bases; junction bases not matched to a gene: 8. The CDR3 contains 13 residues. CDR3 DNA sequence: TGCAGCGTAGCGGGGATCAACGGCAATGAGCAGTTCTTC. Protein product: CSVAGINGNEQFF.

The chain combines TRBV24-1 with TRBJ2-3; maybe TRBD1 (5 bases). Trimming took off 1 base at V and 2 bases at J, with 12 bases between the two ends. This CDR3 is built from 16 residues. Germline V gene sequence: CDR1 KGHDR, CDR2 SFDVKD. The CDR3 is CATSDLSQDYTDTQYF. The CDR3, as DNA: TGTGCCACCAGTGATTTATCACAGGATTACACAGATACGCAGTATTTT.

The J gene is TRBJ2-3, the V gene TRBV29-1; D is ambiguous. V dropped 0 bases and J dropped 2 bases, with 12 bases sitting between them. This CDR3 contains 15 residues. CDR1 is SQVTM and CDR2 is ANQGSEA in the germline V gene. The CDR3 DNA is TGCAGCGTTGAAGATAAGGCTGGGGACACAGATACGCAGTATTTT. Its protein is CSVEDKAGDTDTQYF.

The gene calls are TRBV13 and TRBJ2-1; 7 bases align to TRBD1. The CDR3 is 13 amino acids. CDR1 and CDR2 from the germline V gene are PRHDT and FYEKMQ (reference sequence). V lost 2 bases and J lost 8; bases outside the gene matches: 3. The CDR3 region has the DNA TGTGCCAGCAGCTTAAGAGGGGGCGATGAGCAGTTCTTC. Amino acid sequence: CASSLRGGDEQFF.

This chain connects TRBV7-9 to TRBJ1-6; D may be TRBD1 (5 bases). Germline V lookup: CDR1 SEHNR, CDR2 FQNEAQ (reference sequence). V was pared by 6 bases and J by 7 bases, with 16 bases between. The CDR3 has 15 residues. The CDR3 DNA reads TGTGCCAGCAGGGTTCCCGGGACTGGGAATTCACCCCTCCACTTT. Translated, it gives CASRVPGTGNSPLHF. The full variable domain, completed using reference TRBV7-9 and TRBJ1-6, is DTGVSQNPRHKITKRGQNVTFRCDPISEHNRLYWYRQTLGQGPEFLTYFQNEAQLEKSRLLSDRFSAERPKGSFSTLEIQRTEQGDSAMYLCASRVPGTGNSPLHFGNGTRLTVT.

The V call is TRBV7-2, the J call TRBJ2-4; unclear D gene. Trimming removed 1 base from V and 13 bases from J, with 11 bases in between. There are 12 residues in the CDR3. CDR1 is SGHTA and CDR2 is FQGNSA in the germline V gene. The CDR3 loop is CASSLDYRQQYF. The DNA of the CDR3 is TGTGCCAGCAGCTTAGATTATAGGCAACAGTACTTC.

The CDR3 region has the DNA TGTGCCAGCAGTTACTCCTCAGGGTTGGGAGAAAAACTGTTTTTT. Amino acids: CASSYSSGLGEKLFF. The rearrangement uses TRBV6-5 and TRBJ1-4; D may be TRBD1 (5 bases). V lost 0 bases, J lost 8 bases, and 13 bases lay in between. CDR3 length: 15 amino acids. CDR1 is MNHEY and CDR2 is SVGAGI in the germline V gene.

This clonotype has more than one count but fewer than ten. The chain joins TRBV20-1 to TRBJ2-7, with D possibly being TRBD2 (7 bases). From germline, CDR1 is DFQATT and CDR2 SNEGSKA (reference sequence). V lost 6 bases and J 6 bases, leaving 21 bases between the germline ends. CDR3 length equals 14 residues. CDR3 amino acids: CSAGGGGDSREQYF. CDR3 nucleotides: TGCAGTGCCGGGGGAGGGGGTGATTCACGCGAGCAGTACTTC.

V usage is TRBV10-3 and J usage is TRBJ2-1; 14 bases fit TRBD2. Germline values: CDR1 ENHRY, CDR2 SYGVKD. Unmatched junction bases numbered 7, after V lost 6 bases and J lost 6 bases. CDR3 size: 16 residues. CDR3 residues: CAIRSTSGGAGNEQFF. The CDR3 nucleotides read TGTGCCATCAGGTCGACTAGCGGGGGGGCCGGCAATGAGCAGTTCTTC.

This clonotype has just a few counts. The chain recombines TRBV14 with TRBJ2-7; no clear D. Germline V gene data show CDR1 as SGHDN and CDR2 as FVKESK. The CDR3 loop spans 13 amino acids. Trimming took 4 bases from V and 3 from J, leaving 10 bases between them. Written as DNA, the CDR3 is TGTGCCAGCAGCCGGGCAGTCATCTACGAGCAGTACTTC. Translating gives CASSRAVIYEQYF.

The J gene is TRBJ1-6, the V gene TRBV21-1; the table gives TRBD1 as D, unverified against the DNA. TRBV21-1 is a pseudogene. CDR3 size: 15 residues. The DNA for the CDR3 is TGTGCCAGCAGCAAAGTGGGGACAGAATGGGTTTCCCTCCACTTT. Translation gives CASSKVGTEWVSLHF.

This chain joins TRBV7-8 and TRBJ1-1; D remains ambiguous. Trimming left V 6 bases short and J 6 bases short, with 14 bases between. The V gene's germline CDR1 is SGHVS and CDR2 FQNEAQ. The CDR3 length is 13 residues. The DNA for the CDR3 is TGTGCCAGCAGTCCGGACTACGCCGCTGAAGCTTTCTTT. Its protein product is CASSPDYAAEAFF.

This clonotype was observed a handful of times. The rearrangement links TRBV4-1 to TRBJ1-6; possible D gene TRBD1, 5 bases. The CDR3 spans 15 residues. Germline values: CDR1 MGHRA, CDR2 YSYEKL. V lost 6 bases, J lost 1 base, and 10 bases lay in between. The CDR3: CASSGGVSYNSPLHF. CDR3 bases: TGCGCCAGCAGTGGGGGGGTTTCCTATAATTCACCCCTCCACTTT.

This chain joins TRBV7-9 and TRBJ2-7; D gene unclear. The CDR3 is 15 amino acids. The germline V and J ends were trimmed by 5 bases and 2 bases, with 16 bases remaining between them. Germline V gives CDR1 SEHNR, CDR2 FQNEAQ (reference sequence). The CDR3 spells CASSLTSLNTYEQYF. The CDR3 DNA sequence: TGTGCCAGCAGCCTCACCTCCTTGAATACCTACGAGCAGTACTTC.

This clonotype has only a few counts. The V and J genes are TRBV29-1 and TRBJ2-3, with 9 bases fitting TRBD2. V lost 7 bases, J lost 2 bases, and 10 bases stayed unmatched. The germline V gene has CDR1 SQVTM and CDR2 ANQGSEA. The CDR3 has 15 amino acids. The CDR3 is CSEVSGGGDTDTQYF. The CDR3 nucleotides read TGCAGCGAAGTTTCTGGCGGGGGGGACACAGATACGCAGTATTTT.

The table lists this clonotype with a few counts. The chain joins TRBV30 to TRBJ1-2; 9 nucleotides line up with TRBD1. CDR3 length: 12 amino acids. Trimming cost V 3 bases and J 6 bases; bases outside gene matches: 2. CDR1 and CDR2 (germline): GTSNPN, SVGIG (reference sequence). The CDR3 nucleotides read TGTGCCTGGAGAGGGACAGGGAATGGCTACACCTTC. Its translation is CAWRGTGNGYTF. The full variable domain, its missing parts supplied by reference TRBV30 and TRBJ1-2, is SQTIHQWPATLVQPVGSPLSLECTVEGTSNPNLYWYRQAAGRGLQLLFYSVGIGQISSEVPQNLSASRPQDRQFILSSKKLLLSDSGFYLCAWRGTGNGYTFGSGTRLTVV.

The gene calls are TRBV29-1 and TRBJ2-7, with no clear D. The CDR3 has 13 residues. V dropped 0 bases and J dropped 1 base, with 7 bases sitting between them. Germline lookup yields CDR1 SQVTM and CDR2 ANQGSEA. The CDR3 sequence is CSVEETHSYEQYF. For the CDR3, the DNA is TGCAGCGTTGAAGAGACTCATTCCTACGAGCAGTACTTC.

The chain couples TRBV3-1 to TRBJ1-1; D uncertain. The CDR3 runs to 14 residues. Germline CDR1 and CDR2: LGHDT and YNNKEL (reference sequence). V lost 3 bases and J 4 bases, leaving 12 bases between the germline ends. CDR3 protein: CASSHLAGSTEAFF. The DNA for the CDR3 is TGTGCCAGCAGCCACTTGGCGGGGAGCACTGAAGCTTTCTTT.

The V call is TRBV12-3 or TRBV12-4, the J call TRBJ1-6; D is unclear. CDR3 length: 14 residues. V lost 3 bases and J 10 bases, leaving 13 bases between the germline ends. The CDR3 region is CASSFWGRESPLHF. CDR3 sequence (DNA): TGTGCCAGCAGTTTCTGGGGAAGGGAGTCACCCCTCCACTTT.

The count of this clonotype is one. This chain uses TRBV27 with TRBJ2-7, with D tentatively TRBD1 (5 bases). The CDR3 is made up of 14 amino acids. Between the trimmed V and J ends, which lost 6 bases and 4 bases, there was a span of 16 bases. CDR1 is MNHEY, CDR2 SMNVEV, per germline (reference sequence). As DNA, the CDR3 is TGTGCCAGCAGCGACCTTACTGGGGCTTACGAGCAGTACTTC. Protein product: CASSDLTGAYEQYF.

The chain has TRBV4-1 and TRBJ1-1; no clear D. The germline gives CDR1 MGHRA, CDR2 YSYEKL. The CDR3 is made up of 13 amino acids. V was shortened by 0 bases and J by 8 bases, with 10 bases between the two germline ends. The CDR3 DNA follows: TGCGCCAGCAGCCAAGAAGCGAAGGTGGAAGCTTTCTTT. Protein: CASSQEAKVEAFF.